A selection of T cell receptor beta chains follows, all from one sample in a study of CD8+ T cells in alopecia areata. Generated by immunoSEQ multiplex PCR, the TCRdb table keeps only in-frame clones and is missing some. The sample comprises 210,000 or so clones, approximately 70% of which are singletons, and more than 1% rests with the top ten. Sequencing was performed on CD4+ T cells sorted from blood, taken at week 44, from a patient treated with tofacitinib. The receptors were sampled from a human donor with alopecia areata. The CDR3 runs from the conserved cysteine through the conserved F or W. The D gene is left open where the match is weak. Where a row states a size, it is once, few, many or the class of an expanded clone; other rows omit it.

v_gene: TRBV28
abundance: NA
j_gene: TRBJ2-7
d_gene: NA
CDR3aa: CASSFGADYEQYF
CDR3nt: TGTGCCAGCAGTTTTGGGGCCGACTACGAGCAGTACTTC

v_gene: TRBV27
abundance: NA
j_gene: TRBJ1-2
d_gene: TRBD1
CDR3aa: CASSLTGFEPYGYTF
CDR3nt: TGTGCCAGCAGTCTGACAGGGTTCGAACCCTATGGCTACACCTTC

v_gene: TRBV27
abundance: few
j_gene: TRBJ2-7
d_gene: NA
CDR3aa: CASSLGAGIGYEQYF
CDR3nt: TGTGCCAGCAGTTTAGGGGCAGGGATCGGCTACGAGCAGTACTTC

v_gene: TRBV9
abundance: NA
j_gene: TRBJ1-2
d_gene: NA
CDR3aa: CASSPLGNYGYTF
CDR3nt: TGTGCCAGCAGCCCTCTGGGGAACTATGGCTACACCTTC

v_gene: TRBV5-1
abundance: NA
j_gene: TRBJ2-3
d_gene: TRBD2
CDR3aa: CASSLAGTRPTDTQYF
CDR3nt: TGCGCCAGCAGCCTGGCCGGGACTAGACCCACAGATACGCAGTATTTT

v_gene: TRBV4-3
abundance: NA
j_gene: TRBJ1-2
d_gene: TRBD1
CDR3aa: CASSRGDRSGYTF
CDR3nt: TGCGCCAGCAGCCGAGGGGACAGGAGTGGCTACACCTTC

v_gene: TRBV6-6
abundance: few
j_gene: TRBJ1-4
d_gene: NA
CDR3aa: CASSWEGEKLFF
CDR3nt: TGTGCCAGCAGTTGGGAGGGTGAAAAACTGTTTTTT

v_gene: TRBV27
abundance: once
j_gene: TRBJ1-6
d_gene: NA
CDR3aa: CASRPAFNLGALHF
CDR3nt: TGTGCCAGCAGGCCGGCCTTCAACCTGGGGGCCCTCCACTTT

v_gene: TRBV27
abundance: NA
j_gene: TRBJ2-7
d_gene: NA
CDR3aa: CASSSGGAQSYEQYF
CDR3nt: TGTGCCAGCAGCTCAGGTGGGGCACAGTCCTACGAGCAGTACTTC

v_gene: TRBV4-3
abundance: NA
j_gene: TRBJ2-3
d_gene: TRBD1
CDR3aa: CASSQGTTGYTDTQYF
CDR3nt: TGCGCCAGCAGCCAAGGGACGACAGGGTACACAGATACGCAGTATTTT

v_gene: TRBV30
abundance: NA
j_gene: TRBJ1-1
d_gene: TRBD1
CDR3aa: CAWSPPDRGTEAFF
CDR3nt: TGTGCCTGGAGTCCCCCGGACAGGGGCACTGAAGCTTTCTTT

v_gene: TRBV27
abundance: few
j_gene: TRBJ2-5
d_gene: NA
CDR3aa: CASSFWQGPQETQYF
CDR3nt: TGTGCCAGCAGTTTTTGGCAGGGGCCACAAGAGACCCAGTACTTC

v_gene: TRBV7-2
abundance: NA
j_gene: TRBJ1-2
d_gene: NA
CDR3aa: CASSPRLNYGYTF
CDR3nt: TGTGCCAGCAGCCCCCGGCTTAACTATGGCTACACCTTC

v_gene: TRBV29-1
abundance: NA
j_gene: TRBJ2-3
d_gene: TRBD2
CDR3aa: CSGGTIVTDTQYF
CDR3nt: TGCAGCGGGGGGACTATCGTCACAGATACGCAGTATTTT

v_gene: TRBV2
abundance: NA
j_gene: TRBJ1-2
d_gene: NA
CDR3aa: CASSEVGDTYGYTF
CDR3nt: TGTGCCAGCAGTGAAGTCGGGGATACCTATGGCTACACCTTC

v_gene: TRBV9
abundance: NA
j_gene: TRBJ2-5
d_gene: NA
CDR3aa: CASIGGKKEETQYF
CDR3nt: TGTGCCAGCATAGGAGGGAAGAAGGAGGAGACCCAGTACTTC

v_gene: TRBV9
abundance: NA
j_gene: TRBJ2-3
d_gene: TRBD1
CDR3aa: CASSGDRGWFRGTDTQYF
CDR3nt: TGTGCCAGCAGCGGGGACAGGGGATGGTTCCGAGGCACAGATACGCAGTATTTT

v_gene: TRBV27
abundance: NA
j_gene: TRBJ1-1
d_gene: NA
CDR3aa: CASGPEREAFF
CDR3nt: TGTGCCAGCGGTCCGGAGCGAGAAGCTTTCTTT

v_gene: TRBV7-3
abundance: NA
j_gene: TRBJ2-3
d_gene: TRBD2
CDR3aa: CASSLREGDTQYF
CDR3nt: TGTGCCAGCAGCTTAAGGGAGGGAGATACGCAGTATTTT

v_gene: TRBV7-9
abundance: NA
j_gene: TRBJ1-2
d_gene: NA
CDR3aa: CASSGRQGNGYTF
CDR3nt: TGTGCCAGCAGCGGGAGGCAGGGGAATGGCTACACCTTC

v_gene: TRBV9
abundance: NA
j_gene: TRBJ2-3
d_gene: NA
CDR3aa: CASSVVPDGDTQYF
CDR3nt: TGTGCCAGCAGCGTAGTCCCGGATGGGGATACGCAGTATTTT

v_gene: TRBV30
abundance: NA
j_gene: TRBJ2-1
d_gene: NA
CDR3aa: CAWSVPPNEQFF
CDR3nt: TGTGCCTGGAGTGTACCCCCCAATGAGCAGTTCTTC

v_gene: TRBV29-1
abundance: NA
j_gene: TRBJ1-1
d_gene: NA
CDR3aa: CSVENREAFF
CDR3nt: TGCAGCGTTGAGAACAGGGAAGCTTTCTTT

v_gene: TRBV2
abundance: few
j_gene: TRBJ2-3
d_gene: NA
CDR3aa: CASSSGRGRSDTQYF
CDR3nt: TGTGCCAGCAGTTCGGGCAGGGGTAGATCAGATACGCAGTATTTT

v_gene: TRBV30
abundance: NA
j_gene: TRBJ1-1
d_gene: NA
CDR3aa: CAWMRENTEAFF
CDR3nt: TGTGCCTGGATGCGGGAGAACACTGAAGCTTTCTTT

v_gene: TRBV5-1
abundance: NA
j_gene: TRBJ1-6
d_gene: NA
CDR3aa: CASSGDTRKANSPLHF
CDR3nt: TGCGCCAGCAGCGGAGACACCCGCAAAGCGAATTCACCCCTCCACTTT

v_gene: TRBV6-5
abundance: few
j_gene: TRBJ2-7
d_gene: NA
CDR3aa: CASSWRGSYEQYF
CDR3nt: TGTGCCAGCAGTTGGAGAGGGTCGTACGAGCAGTACTTC

v_gene: TRBV29-1
abundance: NA
j_gene: TRBJ1-2
d_gene: NA
CDR3aa: CSVEQETVIRGYTF
CDR3nt: TGCAGCGTTGAACAGGAGACCGTAATACGGGGCTACACCTTC

v_gene: TRBV2
abundance: few
j_gene: TRBJ1-5
d_gene: NA
CDR3aa: CASSEVRAAGPQHF
CDR3nt: TGTGCCAGCAGTGAAGTAAGGGCGGCGGGGCCCCAGCATTTT

v_gene: TRBV6-5
abundance: NA
j_gene: TRBJ2-3
d_gene: NA
CDR3aa: CASSESGGRGTQYF
CDR3nt: TGTGCCAGCAGTGAATCCGGTGGGCGGGGTACGCAGTATTTT

v_gene: TRBV28
abundance: NA
j_gene: TRBJ2-7
d_gene: TRBD1
CDR3aa: CASTPPGTDAYEQYF
CDR3nt: TGTGCCAGCACTCCCCCAGGGACAGATGCCTACGAGCAGTACTTC

v_gene: TRBV5-5
abundance: few
j_gene: TRBJ1-6
d_gene: TRBD1
CDR3aa: CASSSRGHSPLHF
CDR3nt: TGTGCCAGCAGCTCCAGGGGGCACTCACCCCTCCACTTT

v_gene: TRBV29-1
abundance: once
j_gene: TRBJ1-1
d_gene: NA
CDR3aa: CSVGVRGTEAFF
CDR3nt: TGCAGCGTAGGGGTCAGAGGCACTGAAGCTTTCTTT